A selection of T cell receptor beta chains follows, all from one sample in a study of cytomegalovirus exposure and HLA in healthy donors. The table came from immunoSEQ multiplex PCR; TCRdb's copy has only in-frame clones and leaves some out. The sample has 160,000 or so clones, approximately 72% seen once. Sequenced material: PBMCs. The receptor set was obtained from a human donor in good health. Both conserved end residues are part of each CDR3. Each record gives: D gene, J gene, V gene, clone size, CDR3 protein, CDR3 DNA. D genes are given only for firm matches. Some rows have no size entry. The others give once, few or many, or a class for an expanded clone.

NA | TRBJ1-4 | TRBV5-6 | NA | CASSLNRDPGREKLFF | TGTGCCAGCAGCTTAAACAGGGACCCAGGGCGAGAAAAACTGTTTTTT
NA | TRBJ1-1 | TRBV9 | NA | CASSSGQPNTEAFF | TGTGCCAGCAGCAGCGGACAGCCAAACACTGAAGCTTTCTTT
TRBD1 | TRBJ1-1 | TRBV30 | NA | CAGDRGGHTEAFF | TGTGCCGGAGACAGGGGAGGGCACACTGAAGCTTTCTTT
NA | TRBJ2-5 | TRBV5-1 | once | CASSLLRTQETQYF | TGCGCCAGCAGCTTGCTTAGGACACAAGAGACCCAGTACTTC
TRBD1 | TRBJ1-4 | TRBV7-8 | NA | CASSLEAGGAAGEKLFF | TGTGCCAGCAGCTTAGAGGCAGGGGGCGCGGCAGGTGAAAAACTGTTTTTT
TRBD2 | TRBJ2-1 | TRBV7-8 | NA | CASSTTSGAVYNEQFF | TGTGCCAGCAGCACCACTAGCGGGGCCGTCTACAATGAGCAGTTCTTC
NA | TRBJ2-7 | TRBV7-6 | NA | CASSLGSGGEQYF | TGTGCCAGCAGCTTAGGGTCAGGAGGGGAGCAGTACTTC
NA | TRBJ1-2 | TRBV5-4 | NA | CASKVAGVAYGYTF | TGTGCCAGCAAGGTAGCAGGGGTGGCCTATGGCTACACCTTC
NA | TRBJ1-6 | TRBV25-1 | NA | CASSEFPERNPYNSPLHF | TGTGCCAGCAGTGAATTTCCAGAAAGAAACCCCTATAATTCACCCCTCCACTTT
TRBD1 | TRBJ1-1 | TRBV5-4 | NA | CASSPGQGNTEAFF | TGTGCCAGCAGCCCTGGACAGGGGAACACTGAAGCTTTCTTT
NA | TRBJ1-2 | TRBV15 | NA | CATERRGLPPNYGYTF | TGTGCCACGGAGCGACGGGGTCTGCCCCCTAACTATGGCTACACCTTC
NA | TRBJ2-7 | TRBV10-3 | NA | CATGTLVGDYEQYF | TGTGCCACCGGGACACTCGTTGGGGACTACGAGCAGTACTTC
TRBD1 | TRBJ2-7 | TRBV7-8 | NA | CASSYDPGTGGATYEQYF | TGTGCCAGCAGCTACGACCCCGGGACAGGGGGCGCAACTTACGAGCAGTACTTC
NA | TRBJ2-2 | TRBV7-3 | NA | CASRPGYTGELFF | TGTGCCAGCAGACCAGGGTACACCGGGGAGCTGTTTTTT
TRBD2 | TRBJ2-7 | TRBV5-6 | NA | CASSLDRVAGGYQYF | TGTGCCAGCAGCTTGGATCGCGTAGCGGGGGGATATCAGTACTTC
TRBD1 | TRBJ1-2 | TRBV2 | few | CASSPGGGHGYTF | TGTGCCAGCTCTCCAGGGGGCGGTCATGGCTACACCTTC
NA | TRBJ1-3 | TRBV7-2 | NA | CASSSTLEGTIYF | TGTGCCAGCAGCTCGACATTGGAGGGCACCATATATTTT
NA | TRBJ2-2 | TRBV4-1 | few | CASSQTEDFRTGELFF | TGCGCCAGCAGCCAAACAGAGGACTTCCGCACCGGGGAGCTGTTTTTT
TRBD1 | TRBJ1-2 | TRBV4-1 | NA | CASSQETGLNYGYTF | TGCGCCAGCAGCCAAGAGACAGGGCTCAACTATGGCTACACCTTC
TRBD1 | TRBJ1-1 | TRBV19 | once | CASSARRGLGNTEAFF | TGTGCCAGTAGTGCCCGCAGGGGGCTGGGGAACACTGAAGCTTTCTTT
TRBD1 | TRBJ1-2 | TRBV4-2 | once | CASSQEPQGVGGYTF | TGTGCCAGCAGCCAAGAGCCACAGGGGGTGGGTGGCTACACCTTC
TRBD1 | TRBJ1-2 | TRBV4-3 | NA | CASSQDRGPYGYTF | TGCGCCAGCAGCCAGGACAGGGGACCTTATGGCTACACCTTC
TRBD1 | TRBJ1-6 | TRBV6-4 | NA | CASSLGDREFLLHF | TGTGCCAGCAGTCTTGGGGACAGGGAGTTTCTCCTCCACTTT
NA | TRBJ2-2 | TRBV11-3 | NA | CASSLVGQATGELFF | TGTGCCAGCAGCTTAGTCGGCCAGGCTACCGGGGAGCTGTTTTTT
NA | TRBJ1-2 | TRBV7-9 | NA | CASSPRGDGYTF | TGTGCCAGCAGCCCCCGGGGAGATGGCTACACCTTC
NA | TRBJ2-1 | TRBV6-5 | NA | CASSSGGIEDNEQFF | TGTGCCAGCAGTTCTGGAGGGATTGAGGACAATGAGCAGTTCTTC
TRBD2 | TRBJ2-3 | TRBV5-1 | once | CASSPSGGDTDTQYF | TGCGCCAGCAGCCCTAGCGGGGGGGACACAGATACGCAGTATTTT
NA | TRBJ1-1 | TRBV27 | NA | CASSNQGRVNTEAFF | TGTGCCAGCAGTAATCAGGGGAGGGTGAACACTGAAGCTTTCTTT